This T cell receptor beta chain derives from a study of blood T cell repertoires in COVID-19. On the study more broadly: Sources were T cells, B-cell-depleted T cells, or PBMCs; the material itself was cDNA or gDNA.

The CDR3 runs to 15 residues. Germline V gives CDR1 SGHNT, CDR2 YYREEE (reference sequence). Trimming took 0 bases from V and 5 from J; bases not matched to a gene: 5. This clone was observed a single time. In the authors' workflow: Reference gene primer amplification yielded estimated nucleated cell counts. Here immunoSEQ multiplex PCR was the method, and the copy in TCRdb shows in-frame clones only, minus some. V, J and clone size were drawn from that table, and D and trimming were deduced from the DNA. The table records 14,000 to 15,000 clones, around 92% of them present only once. The receptor was isolated from a human donor with active COVID-19. The donor label of this sample is uncertain. This chain uses TRBV5-4 with TRBJ2-5, with 9 bases lining up with TRBD1. The sequenced sample consisted of peripheral blood. For the CDR3, the DNA is TGTGCCAGCAGCTTGGGGGACAGGGTTAGGGAGACCCAGTACTTC. Protein sequence: CASSLGDRVRETQYF.